This T cell receptor beta chain was documented in a study of PD-L1 blockade in urothelial cancer. As to time point: pretreatment peripheral blood. Using immunoSEQ multiplex PCR, the repertoire was profiled, and TCRdb retains in-frame clones only, with some absent. This sample has 90,000 or so clones; approximately 88% occur once, and the top ten carry more than 0.85%. This CDR3 comprises 15 residues. CDR1 SQVTM and CDR2 ANQGSEA come from the germline V gene. Trimming cost V 6 bases and J 3 bases; bases outside gene matches: 11. This chain uses TRBV29-1 with TRBJ1-2; 9 bases agree with TRBD1. This TCR was recovered from a woman older than 75 with urothelial cancer. Material: PBMCs, obtained around atezolizumab (anti-PD-L1) treatment. In DNA, the CDR3 is TGCAGCGTCGGAATAACAGGGGGCGCCGACTATGGCTACACCTTC. Translation gives CSVGITGGADYGYTF.